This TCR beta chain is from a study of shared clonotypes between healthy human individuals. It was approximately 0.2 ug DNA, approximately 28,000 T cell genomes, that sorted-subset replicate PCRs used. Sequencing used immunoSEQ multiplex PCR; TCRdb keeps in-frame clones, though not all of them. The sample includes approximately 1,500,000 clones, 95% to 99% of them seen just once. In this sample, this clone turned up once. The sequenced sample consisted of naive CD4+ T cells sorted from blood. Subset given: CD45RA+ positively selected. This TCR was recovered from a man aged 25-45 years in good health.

The CDR3 DNA sequence: TGTGCCAGCACGGCCCTTGGGACAGATGACGGCTACACCTTC. Translating it yields CASTALGTDDGYTF. This chain uses TRBV28 with TRBJ1-2, with 7 bases lining up with TRBD1. In germline, CDR1 is MDHEN, CDR2 SYDVKM. The CDR3 length is 14 residues. V was pared by 7 bases and J by 8 bases, with 13 bases of the junction left unmatched.